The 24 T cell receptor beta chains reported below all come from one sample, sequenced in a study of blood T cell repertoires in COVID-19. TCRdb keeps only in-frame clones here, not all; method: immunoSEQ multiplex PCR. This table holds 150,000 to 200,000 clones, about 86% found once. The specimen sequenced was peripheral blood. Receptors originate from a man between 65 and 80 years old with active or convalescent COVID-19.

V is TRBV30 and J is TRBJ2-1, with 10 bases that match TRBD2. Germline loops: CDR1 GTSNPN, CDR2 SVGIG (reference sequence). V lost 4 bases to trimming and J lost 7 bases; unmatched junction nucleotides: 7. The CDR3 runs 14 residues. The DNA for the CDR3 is TGTGCCTGGATCAGCGGGGGGGCTGGGAATGAGCAGTTCTTC. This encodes CAWISGGAGNEQFF.

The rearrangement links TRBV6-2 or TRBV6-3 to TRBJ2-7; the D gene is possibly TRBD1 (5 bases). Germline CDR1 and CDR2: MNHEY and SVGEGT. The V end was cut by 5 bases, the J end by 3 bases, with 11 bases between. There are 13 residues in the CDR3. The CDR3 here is CASSRDRYYEQYF. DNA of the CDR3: TGTGCCAGCAGTCGTGACAGATACTACGAGCAGTACTTC.

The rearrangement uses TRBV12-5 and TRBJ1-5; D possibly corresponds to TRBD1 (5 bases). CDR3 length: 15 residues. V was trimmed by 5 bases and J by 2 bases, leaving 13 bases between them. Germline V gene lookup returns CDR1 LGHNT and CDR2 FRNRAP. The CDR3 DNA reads TGTGCTAGTGGTCCGGGGACTCTTCGCAATCAGCCCCAGCATTTT. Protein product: CASGPGTLRNQPQHF.

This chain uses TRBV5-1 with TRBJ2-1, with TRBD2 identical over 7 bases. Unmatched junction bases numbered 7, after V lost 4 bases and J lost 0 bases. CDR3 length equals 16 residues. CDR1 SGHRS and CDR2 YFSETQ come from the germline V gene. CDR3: CASSLLPGGSYNEQFF. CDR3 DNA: TGCGCCAGCAGCCTTCTGCCGGGGGGCTCCTACAATGAGCAGTTCTTC.

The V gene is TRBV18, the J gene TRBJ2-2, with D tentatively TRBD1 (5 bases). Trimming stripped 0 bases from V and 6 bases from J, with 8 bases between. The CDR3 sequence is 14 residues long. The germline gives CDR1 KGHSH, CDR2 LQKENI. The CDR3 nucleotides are TGTGCCAGCTCACCACCTCCCAGGGCCGGGGAGCTGTTTTTT. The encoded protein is CASSPPPRAGELFF.

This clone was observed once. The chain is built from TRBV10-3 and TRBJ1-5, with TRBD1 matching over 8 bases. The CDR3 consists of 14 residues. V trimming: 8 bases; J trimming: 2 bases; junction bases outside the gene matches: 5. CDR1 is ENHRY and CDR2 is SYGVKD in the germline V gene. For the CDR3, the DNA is TGTGCCATCCTGACAGGGGTAGGCAATCAGCCCCAGCATTTT. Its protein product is CAILTGVGNQPQHF.

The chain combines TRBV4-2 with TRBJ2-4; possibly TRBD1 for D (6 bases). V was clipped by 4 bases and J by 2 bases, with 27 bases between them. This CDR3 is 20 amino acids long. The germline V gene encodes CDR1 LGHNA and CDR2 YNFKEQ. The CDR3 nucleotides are TGTGCCAGCAGCCCGGACCTGGGGGCAGGGCAGGCCACGACCAAAAACATTCAGTACTTC. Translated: CASSPDLGAGQATTKNIQYF.

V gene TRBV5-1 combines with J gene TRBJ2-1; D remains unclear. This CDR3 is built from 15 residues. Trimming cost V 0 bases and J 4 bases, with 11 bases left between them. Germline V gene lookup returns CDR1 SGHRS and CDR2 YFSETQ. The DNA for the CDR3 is TGCGCCAGCAGCTTGGTGAAGGAGCTATACAATGAGCAGTTCTTC. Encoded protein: CASSLVKELYNEQFF.

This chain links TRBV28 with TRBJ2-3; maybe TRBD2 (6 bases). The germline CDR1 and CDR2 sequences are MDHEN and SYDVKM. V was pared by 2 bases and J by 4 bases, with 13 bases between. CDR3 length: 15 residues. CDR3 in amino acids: CASSLAGINSDTQYF. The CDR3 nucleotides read TGTGCCAGCAGTTTAGCGGGGATCAATTCAGATACGCAGTATTTT.

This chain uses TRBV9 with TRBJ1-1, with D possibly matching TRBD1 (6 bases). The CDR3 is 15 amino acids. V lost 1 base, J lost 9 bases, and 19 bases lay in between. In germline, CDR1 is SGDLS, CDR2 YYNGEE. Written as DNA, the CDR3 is TGTGCCAGCAGCGTACTGGGGGACAACTTCTCACAAGCTTTCTTT. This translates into CASSVLGDNFSQAFF.

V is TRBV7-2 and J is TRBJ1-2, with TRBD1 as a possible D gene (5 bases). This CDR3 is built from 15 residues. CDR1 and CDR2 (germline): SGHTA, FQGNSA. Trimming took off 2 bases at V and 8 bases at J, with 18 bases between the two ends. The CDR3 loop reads CASSLRMRGGVGYTF. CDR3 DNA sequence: TGTGCCAGCAGCTTAAGGATGAGGGGAGGGGTCGGCTACACCTTC.

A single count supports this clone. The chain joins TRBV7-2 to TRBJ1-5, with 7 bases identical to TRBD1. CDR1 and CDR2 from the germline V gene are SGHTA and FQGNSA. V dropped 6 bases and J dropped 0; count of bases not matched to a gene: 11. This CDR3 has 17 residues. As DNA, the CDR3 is TGTGCCAGCAGTCGGGACAGAGGAACGTATAGCAATCAGCCCCAGCATTTT. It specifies CASSRDRGTYSNQPQHF.

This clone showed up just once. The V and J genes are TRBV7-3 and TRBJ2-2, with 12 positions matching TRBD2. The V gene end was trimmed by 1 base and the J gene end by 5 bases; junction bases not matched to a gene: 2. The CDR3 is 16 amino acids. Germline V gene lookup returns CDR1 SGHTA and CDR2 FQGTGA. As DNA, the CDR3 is TGTGCCAGCAGCTTAAGACTAGCGGGAGTTACCGGGGAGCTGTTTTTT. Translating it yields CASSLRLAGVTGELFF.

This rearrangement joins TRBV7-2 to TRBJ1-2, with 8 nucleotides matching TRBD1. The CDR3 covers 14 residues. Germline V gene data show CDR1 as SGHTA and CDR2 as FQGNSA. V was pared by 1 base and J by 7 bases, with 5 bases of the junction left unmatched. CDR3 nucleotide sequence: TGTGCCAGCAGCTTAGGACAGGGGTCGGGTGGCTACACCTTC. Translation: CASSLGQGSGGYTF.

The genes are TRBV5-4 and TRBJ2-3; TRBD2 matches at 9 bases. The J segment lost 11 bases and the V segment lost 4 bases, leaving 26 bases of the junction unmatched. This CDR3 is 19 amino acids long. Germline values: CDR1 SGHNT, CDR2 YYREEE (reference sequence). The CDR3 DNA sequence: TGTGCCAGCAGCCCGGGACAGCTAGACGTTAGCGGGGGCCGGATGAAGCAGTATTTT. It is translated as CASSPGQLDVSGGRMKQYF.

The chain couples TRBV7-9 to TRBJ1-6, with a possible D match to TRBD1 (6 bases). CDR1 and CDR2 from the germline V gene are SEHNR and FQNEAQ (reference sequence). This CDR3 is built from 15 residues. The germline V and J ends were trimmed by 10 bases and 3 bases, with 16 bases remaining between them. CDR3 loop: CATSRTENYNSPLHF. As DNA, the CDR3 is TGTGCCACCTCCAGGACAGAGAACTATAATTCACCCCTCCACTTT.

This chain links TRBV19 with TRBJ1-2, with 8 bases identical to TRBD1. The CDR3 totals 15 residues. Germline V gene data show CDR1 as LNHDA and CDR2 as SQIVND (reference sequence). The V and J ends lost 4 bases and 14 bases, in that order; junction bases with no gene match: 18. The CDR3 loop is CASSNSGTGAIVGTF. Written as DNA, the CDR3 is TGTGCCAGTAGTAACTCCGGGACAGGCGCAATCGTGGGGACCTTC.

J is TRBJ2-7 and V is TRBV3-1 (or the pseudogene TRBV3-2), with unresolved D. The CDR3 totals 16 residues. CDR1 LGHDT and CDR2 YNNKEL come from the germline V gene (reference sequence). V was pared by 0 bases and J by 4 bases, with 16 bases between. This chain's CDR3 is CASSQDNDRRKYEQYF. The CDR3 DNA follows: TGTGCCAGCAGCCAAGATAATGATAGGAGAAAGTACGAGCAGTACTTC.

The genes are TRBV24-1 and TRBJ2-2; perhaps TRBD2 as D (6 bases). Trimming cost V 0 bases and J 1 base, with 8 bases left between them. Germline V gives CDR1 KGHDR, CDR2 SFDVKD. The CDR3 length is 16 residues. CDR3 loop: CATSDLSGRNTGELFF. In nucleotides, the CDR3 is TGTGCCACCAGTGATTTGTCCGGGAGGAACACCGGGGAGCTGTTTTTT.

Written as DNA, the CDR3 is TGTGCCAGCAGTTTAACGAGGGACGAGCAGTACTTC. Protein: CASSLTRDEQYF. The chain carries TRBV28 and TRBJ2-7, with D possibly matching TRBD2 (5 bases). The V and J ends lost 2 bases and 5 bases respectively, with 7 bases between them. Germline V gives CDR1 MDHEN, CDR2 SYDVKM. The CDR3 length is 12 residues.

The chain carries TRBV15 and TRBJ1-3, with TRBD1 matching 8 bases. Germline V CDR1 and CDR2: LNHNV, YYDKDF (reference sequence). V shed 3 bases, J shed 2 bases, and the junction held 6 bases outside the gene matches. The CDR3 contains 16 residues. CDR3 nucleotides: TGTGCCACCAGCAGGGACAGGGTTGGCGCTGGAAACACCATATATTTT. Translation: CATSRDRVGAGNTIYF.

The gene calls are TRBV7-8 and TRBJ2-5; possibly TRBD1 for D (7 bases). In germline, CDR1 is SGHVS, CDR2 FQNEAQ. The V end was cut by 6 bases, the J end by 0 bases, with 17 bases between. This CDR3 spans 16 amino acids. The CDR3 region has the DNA TGTGCCAGCAGAACGGAGGGGGCAGTACACCAAGAGACCCAGTACTTC. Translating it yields CASRTEGAVHQETQYF.

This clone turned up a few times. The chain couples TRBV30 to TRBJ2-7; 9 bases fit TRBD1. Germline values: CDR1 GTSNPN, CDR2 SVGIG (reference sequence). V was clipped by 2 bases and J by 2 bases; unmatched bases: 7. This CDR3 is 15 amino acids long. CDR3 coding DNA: TGTGCCTGGAGTTGGGTGACAGGGGGAACCTACGAGCAGTACTTC. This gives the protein CAWSWVTGGTYEQYF.

The CDR3 protein is CASSDDRGSNEKLFF. The CDR3 DNA is TGTGCCAGCAGTGATGACAGGGGATCTAATGAAAAACTGTTTTTT. V is TRBV25-1 and J is TRBJ1-4, with 8 bases aligning to TRBD1. Germline V gene sequence: CDR1 MGHDK, CDR2 SYGVNS. This CDR3 contains 15 residues. Trimming took 3 bases from V and 3 from J; bases not matched to a gene: 3. Supplemented by reference TRBV25-1 and TRBJ1-4, the full variable domain reads EADIYQTPRYLVIGTGKKITLECSQTMGHDKMYWYQQDPGMELHLIHYSYGVNSTEKGDLSSESTVSRIRTEHFPLTLESARPSHTSQYLCASSDDRGSNEKLFFGSGTQLSVL.